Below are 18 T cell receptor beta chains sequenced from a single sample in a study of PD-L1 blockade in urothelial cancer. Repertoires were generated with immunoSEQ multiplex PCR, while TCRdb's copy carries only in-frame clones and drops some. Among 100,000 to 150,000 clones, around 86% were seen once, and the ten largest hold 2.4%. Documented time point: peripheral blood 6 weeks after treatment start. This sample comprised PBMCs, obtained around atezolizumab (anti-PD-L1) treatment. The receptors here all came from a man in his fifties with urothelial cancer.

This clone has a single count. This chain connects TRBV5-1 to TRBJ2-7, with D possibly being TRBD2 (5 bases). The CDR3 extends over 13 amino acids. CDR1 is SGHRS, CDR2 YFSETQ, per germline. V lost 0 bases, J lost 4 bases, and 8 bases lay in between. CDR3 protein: CASSLVGGYEQYF. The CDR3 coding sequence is TGCGCCAGCAGCTTGGTCGGCGGGTACGAGCAGTACTTC.

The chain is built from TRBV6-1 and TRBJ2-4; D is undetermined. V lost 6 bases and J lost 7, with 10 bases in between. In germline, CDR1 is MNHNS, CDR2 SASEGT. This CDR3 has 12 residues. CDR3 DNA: TGTGCCAGCAGATTAGACACGAACATTCAGTACTTC. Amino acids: CASRLDTNIQYF.

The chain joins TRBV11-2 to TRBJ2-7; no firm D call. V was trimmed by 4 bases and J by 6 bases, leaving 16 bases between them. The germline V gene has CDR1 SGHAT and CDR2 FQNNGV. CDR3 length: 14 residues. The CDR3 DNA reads TGTGCCAGCAGCTCGCTCTCTAGATTTGGCGAGCAGTACTTC. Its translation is CASSSLSRFGEQYF.

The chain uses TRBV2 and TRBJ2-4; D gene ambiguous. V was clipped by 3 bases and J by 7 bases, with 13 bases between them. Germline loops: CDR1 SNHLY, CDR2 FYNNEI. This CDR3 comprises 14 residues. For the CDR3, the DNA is TGTGCCAGCAGTGATGCGGTGCGTGCGAACATTCAGTACTTC. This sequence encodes CASSDAVRANIQYF.

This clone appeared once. CDR3 protein: CASSELGGNNEQFF. In nucleotides, the CDR3 is TGTGCCAGCAGTGAATTAGGAGGAAACAATGAGCAGTTCTTC. V usage is TRBV25-1 and J usage is TRBJ2-1; TRBD2 might be the D (5 bases). V was pared by 1 base and J by 5 bases, with 9 bases between. CDR3 length: 14 residues. Germline V gene lookup returns CDR1 MGHDK and CDR2 SYGVNS.

The CDR3 region is CATSSDTRVNTIYF. DNA of the CDR3: TGTGCCACCAGCAGCGATACCCGAGTAAACACCATATATTTT. The chain uses TRBV15 and TRBJ1-3; no reliable D call. Germline-derived CDR1 and CDR2 are LNHNV and YYDKDF (reference sequence). V was shortened by 3 bases and J by 6 bases, with 12 bases between the two germline ends. CDR3 length equals 14 residues.

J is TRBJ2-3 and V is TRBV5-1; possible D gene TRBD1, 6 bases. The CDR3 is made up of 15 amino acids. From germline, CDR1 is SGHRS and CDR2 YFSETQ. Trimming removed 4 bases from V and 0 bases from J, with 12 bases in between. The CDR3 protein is CASSVDSASTDTQYF. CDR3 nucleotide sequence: TGCGCCAGCAGCGTGGACAGTGCTAGCACAGATACGCAGTATTTT. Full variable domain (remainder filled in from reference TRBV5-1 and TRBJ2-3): KAGVTQTPRYLIKTRGQQVTLSCSPISGHRSVSWYQQTPGQGLQFLFEYFSETQRNKGNFPGRFSGRQFSNSRSEMNVSTLELGDSALYLCASSVDSASTDTQYFGPGTRLTVL.

This CDR3 is CASSGLGKNIQYF. DNA of the CDR3: TGTGCCAGCAGTGGCCTCGGCAAAAACATTCAGTACTTC. The V and J genes are TRBV2 and TRBJ2-4; D remains ambiguous. V gave up 4 bases and J gave up 3 bases, with 7 bases separating them. There are 13 residues in the CDR3. Germline V lookup: CDR1 SNHLY, CDR2 FYNNEI. The full variable domain, completed using reference TRBV2 and TRBJ2-4, is EPEVTQTPSHQVTQMGQEVILRCVPISNHLYFYWYRQILGQKVEFLVSFYNNEISEKSEIFDDQFSVERPDGSNFTLKIRSTKLEDSAMYFCASSGLGKNIQYFGAGTRLSVL.

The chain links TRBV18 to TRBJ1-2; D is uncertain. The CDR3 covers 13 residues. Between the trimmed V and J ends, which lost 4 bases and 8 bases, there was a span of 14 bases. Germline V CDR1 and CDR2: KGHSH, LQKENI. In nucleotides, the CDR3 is TGTGCCAGCTCACTAAACAGAGATCGGGGCTACACCTTC. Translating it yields CASSLNRDRGYTF.

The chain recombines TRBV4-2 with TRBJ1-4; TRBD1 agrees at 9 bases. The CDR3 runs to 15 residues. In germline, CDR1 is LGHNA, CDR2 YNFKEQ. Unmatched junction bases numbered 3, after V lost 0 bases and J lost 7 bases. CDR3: CASSQDNRGLEKLFF. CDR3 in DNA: TGTGCCAGCAGCCAAGACAACAGGGGGCTTGAAAAACTGTTTTTT.

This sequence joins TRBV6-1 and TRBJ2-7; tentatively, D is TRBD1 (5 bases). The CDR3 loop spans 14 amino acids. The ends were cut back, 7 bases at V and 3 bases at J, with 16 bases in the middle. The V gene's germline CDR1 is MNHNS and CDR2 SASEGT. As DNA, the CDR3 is TGTGCCAGCACTCAGGGCGCACCGGACTACGAGCAGTACTTC. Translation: CASTQGAPDYEQYF.

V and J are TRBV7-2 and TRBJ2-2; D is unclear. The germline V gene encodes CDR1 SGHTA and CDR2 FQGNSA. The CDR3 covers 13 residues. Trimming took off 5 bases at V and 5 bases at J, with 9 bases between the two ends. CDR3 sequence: CASSILETGELFF. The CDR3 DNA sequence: TGTGCCAGCAGCATTCTGGAGACCGGGGAGCTGTTTTTT.

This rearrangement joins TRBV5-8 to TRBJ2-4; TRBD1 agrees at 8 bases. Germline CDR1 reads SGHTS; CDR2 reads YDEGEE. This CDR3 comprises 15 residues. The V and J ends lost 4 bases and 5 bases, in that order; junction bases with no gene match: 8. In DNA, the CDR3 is TGTGCCAGCAGCCCCCGGACAGGGCTTGAAAACATTCAGTACTTC. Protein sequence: CASSPRTGLENIQYF.

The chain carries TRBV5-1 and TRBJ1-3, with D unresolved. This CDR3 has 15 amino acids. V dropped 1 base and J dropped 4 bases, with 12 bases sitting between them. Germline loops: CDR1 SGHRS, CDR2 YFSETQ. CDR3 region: CASSLNPGSGNTIYF. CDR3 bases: TGCGCCAGCAGCTTGAACCCCGGGTCCGGAAACACCATATATTTT.

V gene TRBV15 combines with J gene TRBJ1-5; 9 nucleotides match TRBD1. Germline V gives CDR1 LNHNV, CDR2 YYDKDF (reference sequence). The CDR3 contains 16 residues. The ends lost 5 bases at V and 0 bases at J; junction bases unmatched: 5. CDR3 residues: CATSDRGTFSNQPQHF. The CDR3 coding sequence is TGTGCCACCAGCGACAGGGGGACATTTAGCAATCAGCCCCAGCATTTT.

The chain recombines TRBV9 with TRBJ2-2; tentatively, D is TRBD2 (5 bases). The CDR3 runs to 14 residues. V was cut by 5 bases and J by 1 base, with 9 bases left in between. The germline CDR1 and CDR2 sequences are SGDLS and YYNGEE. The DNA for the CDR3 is TGTGCCAGCAGTGCCCGGGAGAACACCGGGGAGCTGTTTTTT. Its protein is CASSARENTGELFF.

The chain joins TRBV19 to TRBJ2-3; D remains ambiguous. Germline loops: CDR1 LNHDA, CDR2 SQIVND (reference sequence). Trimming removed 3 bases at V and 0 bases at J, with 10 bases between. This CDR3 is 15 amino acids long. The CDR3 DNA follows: TGTGCCAGTAGTATCGGTAGCCTGAGCACAGATACGCAGTATTTT. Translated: CASSIGSLSTDTQYF.

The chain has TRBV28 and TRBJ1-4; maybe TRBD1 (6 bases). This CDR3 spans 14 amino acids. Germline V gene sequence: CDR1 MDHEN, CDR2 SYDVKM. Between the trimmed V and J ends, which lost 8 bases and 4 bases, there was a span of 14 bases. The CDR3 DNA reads TGTGCCAGCGCTGCTAGAGGGGGTAATGAAAAACTGTTTTTT. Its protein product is CASAARGGNEKLFF.